This record looks at one T cell receptor (beta chain) sequence and its context. This clone's antigen is unknown. No base-level quality is on record; no much larger clone is a single base apart. The V and J ends are trimmed by 2 bases and 4 bases, leaving 9 bases between them. There are 14 amino acids in the CDR3, from cysteine to phenylalanine inclusive. The read is trimmed to its CDR3 DNA, 42 bases read in frame from base 1. For CDR1 and CDR2, the germline V gene lists SGHDN and FVKESK. Library creation used the immunoSEQ multiplex PCR assay. The multiplex PCR relied on a mix of 60 forward primers for TCR Vbeta segments and 13 reverse primers for TCR Jbeta segments. Amplification of the CDR3 region of rearranged TCR beta genes was performed with a multiplex PCR assay on genomic DNA. On the Illumina HiSeq System, the amplified TCR beta libraries were sequenced as 87-base-pair reads. The study's processing was this. A later analysis counted tens of millions of unique TCR beta chains across the roughly 700 repertoires, and roughly 10 million of these chains were shared by at least two donors. Raw reads were error-corrected and collapsed into unique sequences with a nearest-neighbor algorithm that merged closely related sequences to remove PCR and sequencing errors. CDR3 sequences were aligned to IMGT reference sequences to assign V, D and J gene segments. For a sequence to be retained, at least a six-nucleotide match to both a V gene segment and a J gene segment was required. A rearrangement counted as productive if the CDR3 had no stop codons and remained in frame with V and J, and every other rearrangement counted as non-productive. CDR3 was defined according to IMGT convention as the region running from the second conserved V-encoded cysteine to the conserved J-encoded phenylalanine. In an earlier analysis of some 550 of the donors, sequences lacking an unambiguous match to a single V gene segment were excluded. In an earlier analysis of several hundred of the donors, V segments were called functional above 56.7% productive rearrangements and were called segregating when the between-donor standard deviation exceeded 5%. A statistical classification framework was developed to diagnose cytomegalovirus status using the catalog of TCR beta chain sequences. V and J gene assignment, in a later analysis, came from comparing TCR nucleotide sequences with IMGT/GENE-DB human TR gene sequences. Using the TCRdist pipeline, a later analysis assigned CDR3 sequences along with most-parsimonious VDJ recombination scenarios. In a later analysis, every TCR beta chain was defined by the combination of its CDR3 amino acid sequence and its V-gene family, and reads without a unique V-gene family were dropped. To address suspected cross-contamination and a sequencing artifact, a later analysis removed 450 to 700 highly shared, low-generation-probability nucleotide sequences. For each public chain, a later analysis derived a clonal expansion index from normalized ranks of inferred template counts within each repertoire. In a later analysis, generation probabilities were computed using a VDJ recombination model fitted to out-of-frame rearrangements, and the results were checked against IGoR. Hypergeometric tests were used in a later analysis to score TCR-TCR, TCR-HLA and TCR-CMV co-occurrence, with a repertoire-size bias correction applied to the TCR pairs. In a later analysis, false discovery rates were estimated by permuting HLA or CMV assignments 20 times. In a later analysis, co-occurring TCRs were grouped with DBSCAN, and TCRdist sequence similarity was added when clustering was performed within HLA-allele-positive subsets. Repertoires with fewer than 30,000 or more than 120,000 public chains, plus five repertoires with anomalous nucleotide sharing, were excluded from co-occurrence clustering. What TCRdb holds here is the immuneACCESS table cut down to in-frame rearrangements. Part of the clones is not present; checked against another copy, under half of the missing clones reflect an unresolved V gene, and the others are unexplained. V and J calls and clone size are those listed in that table; D and trimming were worked out from the DNA. This sample comprises 150,000 to 200,000 clones, roughly three quarters of them detected only once. The top ten clonotypes cover 4% to 5% of the sample.

The data derive from a study of cytomegalovirus exposure and HLA in healthy donors (dated by TCRdb to 2015 to 2018). Describing the broader study: In an earlier analysis of some 610 of the donors, around 290 Gb of sequence data and 100 million or so unique TCR beta sequences from 180 million or so T cells were reported. An early release covering 500 to 750 HLA-typed donors comprised about 300 gigabases of sequencing data and approximately 80 million unique TCR sequences. Among the roughly 390 genotyped donors, around 81% belonged to the genetic ancestry cluster associated with self-reported Caucasian donors. The aim of the study was to test whether cataloging public T cell receptors could identify signatures of past pathogen exposure. The T cell repertoires of some 700 subjects were profiled by immunosequencing and related to cytomegalovirus serostatus. Besides the first cohort of approximately 670 subjects, a separate validation cohort made up of 120 different subjects was used. High-throughput TCR immunosequencing, statistical association of individual TCRs with disease status, and machine learning were combined to predict cytomegalovirus infection status. A later analysis re-analyzed previously published TCR beta repertoires from approximately 670 donors and added high-resolution HLA genotyping to study TCR occurrence patterns. Rather than drawing on any new phenotypic data, the later analysis identified candidate immune exposures from TCR beta sequences and the way those sequences occurred across donors. To decide whether each TCR beta V gene segment behaved as functional or pseudogenic, an earlier analysis of fewer than 750 of the donors relied on high-throughput TCR beta sequencing. Donor age, sex, ethnicity and CMV serostatus were compiled alongside the repertoire data. A later genetic analysis used genome-wide SNP genotypes for about three fifths of the 666 donors, treating that subset as a discovery cohort. Every repertoire in the discovery cohort had been generated on one and the same sequencing platform. HLA typing included class I and class II loci at four-digit resolution. Typing coverage differed by locus: A, B, C, DRB1 and DQB1 were typed in about 620-640 donors, DQA1 in 500 to 550, DPA1 in over 600, and DPB1 in 450 to 490. Four or five DR-DQ haplotypes were treated as single units for association and clustering because of strong linkage in the cohort. Among around 400 genotyped donors of the cohort, an average of around 240,000 unique TCR beta nucleotide sequences were sequenced per donor, 15% to 20% of them non-productive.

In total, approximately 700 healthy bone marrow donors made up the cohort. All cohort members were sampled while nominally healthy, although unrecorded immune exposures were likely present. The donor was CMV seropositive and was included in the group of 270 or so seropositive cohort members. Each donor provided a peripheral blood sample, and peripheral blood mononuclear cells were used for TCR beta sequencing. Genomic DNA was extracted from the blood cell samples with the Qiagen DNeasy Blood Extraction Kit. Points the paper makes about the study in general: In vitro tests confirmed that a few of the cytomegalovirus-associated TCR beta chains recognize cytomegalovirus antigens. Assigning TCR associations to individual alleles was difficult when HLA alleles, especially DR and DQ, strongly co-occurred. Cytomegalovirus status was reported to be diagnosed by the classifier with high specificity and sensitivity in both the original and validation cohorts. The earlier analysis of almost 600 of the donors excluded 15 to 20 rarely observed V segments, including chromosome 9 orphons, because counts were too low. In a later genetic analysis, a missense DCLRE1C variant was associated with V-gene and J-gene trimming of TCR beta chains, and the association was replicated in an independent cohort. Compared with equally common non-associated chains, HLA-associated TCR beta chains in a later analysis were more clonally expanded and had lower generation probabilities. While some public TCRs were present in many individuals, most TCR sequences turned up only very rarely across donors. In a later analysis, TCR association rates were found to vary across HLA loci, with the most associated TCRs seen for DRB1 alleles and the fewest for HLA-C alleles. At a false discovery rate of 0.05, a later analysis linked about 16,000 TCR beta sequences to specific HLA alleles. According to a later genetic analysis, donors in an Asian-associated ancestry cluster had fewer N-insertions in productive TCRs than the approximately 650-donor mean. In a later analysis, several top co-occurrence clusters were reported to appear linked to parvovirus B19, influenza, CMV and Epstein-Barr virus. In a later analysis, most CMV-associated TCR beta chains were found to appear HLA-restricted, with HLA associations seemingly driven largely by CMV exposure. The only immune exposure information available for the cohort was CMV serostatus. Some IMGT-functional V segments, including TRBV6-2 and TRBV6-3, could not be told apart with the 87-base-pair reads, so those segments were excluded. Because some donors lacked HLA typing at each locus, the association tests relied only on the typed subset. A further reported finding was that TCR beta sequences accurately predicted the HLA-A and HLA-B alleles for most subjects in the first cohort. The authors suggested that the approach could potentially be generalized to other disease states and immunological phenotypes. A cluster of highly shared sequence variants was judged likely to be a technical artifact of the sequencing pipeline. Broadly in line with IMGT annotations, most TCR beta V segments showed up in productive rearrangements about 90% or about 30% of the time in an earlier analysis of several hundred of the donors. A total of fewer than 200 TCR beta chains were listed by the study as associated with cytomegalovirus. In this cohort, only TCR beta chains were sequenced, and detectable features were limited by the absence of alpha or paired-chain data. Correlated functional status among segregating V segments might reflect linkage disequilibrium, but an unknown experimental factor could not be ruled out. Presence/absence analyses assumed roughly uniform sequencing depth across donors, an assumption that may not hold.

The V and J genes are TRBV14 and TRBJ1-5; the D gene cannot be named for sure. This clonotype originated in a man younger than 35 in good health and CMV-seropositive. Input material: PBMCs. The CDR3 protein sequence reads: CASSQSRGNQPQHF. The DNA sequence is TGTGCCAGCAGCCAATCGCGGGGAAATCAGCCCCAGCATTTT.